Below are 19 T cell receptor beta chains sequenced from a single sample in a study of T cell repertoires in cytomegalovirus infection. TCRdb independently ran MiXCR on the reads; one entry per CDR3 protein. The sample consists of 150,000 to 200,000 distinct CDR3 sequences, about 21% of them appearing once. The sample comprised PBMCs. These TCRs come from a human donor in good health (CMV status not recorded). Some clones in this sample may be carry-over from other donors' samples.

This clonotype was found a few times. The V gene is TRBV7-2, the J gene TRBJ2-7, with 7 nucleotides matching TRBD2. The CDR3 is 12 residues long. The V and J ends lost 8 bases and 2 bases, in that order; junction bases with no gene match: 3. Germline CDR1 reads SGHTA; CDR2 reads FQGNSA. DNA for the CDR3: TGTGCCAGCGGGGGGACTACCTACGAGCAGTACTTC. Its protein product is CASGGTTYEQYF.

This clonotype showed up just a few times. The chain carries TRBV6-1 and TRBJ1-5, with a tentative D call TRBD1 (5 bases). With 10 bases removed from V and 7 bases from J, the gap between germline ends came to 20 bases. Germline CDR1 reads MNHNS; CDR2 reads SASEGT. The CDR3 contains 14 residues. CDR3 loop: CATTPRGERQPQHF. CDR3 bases: TGTGCCACCACCCCAAGGGGTGAGAGACAGCCCCAGCATTTT.

This clonotype has just a few counts. V usage is TRBV7-3 and J usage is TRBJ1-1; the match to TRBD1 covers 9 bases. The ends lost 4 bases at V and 0 bases at J; junction bases unmatched: 12. The CDR3 runs 18 residues. Germline CDR1 and CDR2: SGHTA and FQGTGA. The CDR3, as DNA: TGTGCCAGCAGCTCAAGTGGGGGAGGACAGGGGCTGAACACTGAAGCTTTCTTT. This gives the protein CASSSSGGGQGLNTEAFF.

This clonotype has only a few counts. The CDR3 here is CASSQSGGLGNEQFF. For the CDR3, the DNA is TGTGCCAGCAGTCAAAGCGGCGGACTTGGCAATGAGCAGTTCTTC. The rearrangement uses TRBV27 and TRBJ2-1; D perhaps matches TRBD2 (5 bases). V lost 5 bases, J lost 6 bases, and 17 bases lay in between. This CDR3 contains 15 residues. The V gene's germline CDR1 is MNHEY and CDR2 SMNVEV (reference sequence).

This clonotype has only a few counts. The chain employs TRBV19 and TRBJ1-5; 7 bases match TRBD1. The germline V gene encodes CDR1 LNHDA and CDR2 SQIVND (reference sequence). The CDR3 is made up of 17 amino acids. Unmatched junction bases numbered 9, after V lost 2 bases and J lost 2 bases. The CDR3 region has the DNA TGTGCCAGTAGTATACCAGAGCGAGGGGGCGGCAATCAGCCCCAGCATTTT. It translates to CASSIPERGGGNQPQHF.

This clonotype came up a few times. The rearrangement uses TRBV20-1 and TRBJ2-5, with a tentative D call TRBD2 (5 bases). V lost 2 bases and J lost 3, with 10 bases in between. Germline V CDR1 and CDR2: DFQATT, SNEGSKA (reference sequence). The length of the CDR3 is 13 residues. CDR3 in DNA: TGCAGTGCTAGATCTTCCGGGGAAGAGACCCAGTACTTC. It codes for CSARSSGEETQYF.

This clonotype was recorded a few times. The chain's CDR3 is CASSLVKWGTQYF. The CDR3 coding sequence is TGTGCCAGCAGCTTGGTTAAGTGGGGAACCCAGTACTTC. The V gene is TRBV11-2, the J gene TRBJ2-5; D remains ambiguous. This CDR3 comprises 13 residues. Trimming took 3 bases from V and 8 from J, leaving 13 bases between them. Germline CDR1 is SGHAT and CDR2 is FQNNGV. Combining the CDR3 with reference TRBV11-2 and TRBJ2-5 gives the whole variable domain EAGVAQSPRYKIIEKRQSVAFWCNPISGHATLYWYQQILGQGPKLLIQFQNNGVVDDSQLPKDRFSAERLKGVDSTLKIQPAKLEDSAVYLCASSLVKWGTQYFGPGTRLLVL.

This clonotype was seen ten or more times. The chain links TRBV6-6 to TRBJ2-4, with D tentatively TRBD1 or TRBD2 (5 bases each). The CDR3 spans 17 residues. Germline CDR1 reads MNHNY; CDR2 reads SVGAGI (reference sequence). Trimming removed 4 bases from V and 1 base from J, with 17 bases in between. This chain's CDR3 is CASSLAPGRRAKNIQYF. CDR3 nucleotides: TGTGCCAGCAGTTTGGCACCGGGACGGCGGGCCAAAAACATTCAGTACTTC.

In its sample, this clonotype was seen many times. The chain has TRBV7-2 and TRBJ2-7, with D perhaps TRBD1 or TRBD2 (5 bases each). Between the trimmed V and J ends, which lost 1 base and 6 bases, there was a span of 10 bases. The CDR3 spans 13 residues. Germline CDR1 SGHTA, CDR2 FQGNSA. The CDR3 DNA reads TGTGCCAGCAGCTTAGGTTGGGGGAGCGAGCAGTACTTC. Protein sequence: CASSLGWGSEQYF. Drawing the rest from reference TRBV7-2 and TRBJ2-7, the complete variable domain is GAGVSQSPSNKVTEKGKDVELRCDPISGHTALYWYRQSLGQGLEFLIYFQGNSAPDKSGLPSDRFSAERTGGSVSTLTIQRTQQEDSAVYLCASSLGWGSEQYFGPGTRLTVT.

In this sample, this clonotype turned up a few times. This sequence joins TRBV25-1 and TRBJ2-7; TRBD1 matches 8 bases. J lost 5 bases, V lost 5 bases, and 8 bases had no gene match. The CDR3 has 14 residues. CDR1 is MGHDK, CDR2 SYGVNS, per germline. The CDR3 loop is CASSNTGGGDEQYF. The CDR3 nucleotides read TGTGCCAGCAGTAACACAGGGGGAGGCGACGAGCAGTACTTC.

J is TRBJ2-2 and V is TRBV25-1; D is ambiguous. Between the trimmed V and J ends, which lost 4 bases and 1 base, there was a span of 7 bases. Germline CDR1 reads MGHDK; CDR2 reads SYGVNS. This CDR3 region has 14 residues. CDR3 coding DNA: TGTGCCAGCAGTGGGGCAGAGAACACCGGGGAGCTGTTTTTT. This translates into CASSGAENTGELFF.

This clonotype appeared a few times. This chain connects TRBV6-2 or TRBV6-3 to TRBJ2-1; D is ambiguous. The germline V gene encodes CDR1 MNHEY and CDR2 SVGEGT. V was pared by 6 bases and J by 10 bases, with 10 bases between. CDR3 size: 11 residues. CDR3 nucleotide sequence: TGTGCCAGCAGCCCGAGCCGGGAGCAGTTCTTC. Its protein is CASSPSREQFF.

The chain links TRBV19 to TRBJ1-5, with 7 positions matching TRBD1. Per the germline V gene, CDR1 is LNHDA and CDR2 is SQIVND (reference sequence). V dropped 5 bases and J dropped 1; count of bases not matched to a gene: 11. This CDR3 contains 17 residues. The CDR3 sequence is CASSASPGQESNQPQHF. The DNA of the CDR3 is TGTGCCAGTAGTGCTTCCCCCGGACAGGAGAGCAATCAGCCCCAGCATTTT. Looking up the rest from reference TRBV19 and TRBJ1-5 gives the full variable domain: DGGITQSPKYLFRKEGQNVTLSCEQNLNHDAMYWYRQDPGQGLRLIYYSQIVNDFQKGDIAEGYSVSREKKESFPLTVTSAQKNPTAFYLCASSASPGQESNQPQHFGDGTRLSIL.

The table lists this clonotype with a count of one. V gene TRBV7-1 combines with J gene TRBJ2-1, with 9 bases that match TRBD1. TRBV7-1 is treated as an ORF (open reading frame) with a function not yet certain. The V segment lost 5 bases and the J segment 3 bases; nucleotides outside the gene matches: 8. This CDR3 comprises 16 residues. Here the CDR3 reads CASSRLGQGGYNEQFF. The CDR3 nucleotides read TGTGCCAGCAGCCGCCTGGGACAGGGAGGCTACAATGAGCAGTTCTTC.

The chain employs TRBV6-5 and TRBJ1-1; 7 nucleotides align to TRBD1. Germline CDR1 is MNHEY and CDR2 is SVGAGI. Trimming at V came to 6 bases and at J to 2 bases, leaving 6 bases not matched to a gene. The CDR3 has 14 residues. This chain's CDR3 is CASSERTGNTEAFF. The CDR3 DNA reads TGTGCCAGCAGCGAGAGGACAGGAAACACTGAAGCTTTCTTT.

CDR3: CASSRAQGYEQYF. As DNA, the CDR3 is TGTGCCAGCAGCCGCGCACAGGGCTACGAGCAGTACTTC. V and J are TRBV12-3 or TRBV12-4 and TRBJ2-7; D possibly corresponds to TRBD1 (6 bases). V shed 6 bases and J shed 3 bases, with 12 bases lying between them. The CDR3 runs to 13 residues.

The chain is built from TRBV20-1 and TRBJ1-5; TRBD1 agrees at 7 bases. Germline V gives CDR1 DFQATT, CDR2 SNEGSKA (reference sequence). The CDR3 extends over 15 amino acids. The V gene end was trimmed by 4 bases and the J gene end by 2 bases; junction bases not matched to a gene: 8. In nucleotides, the CDR3 is TGCAGTGCTACGATGGGGCAGGGGGGCAATCAGCCCCAGCATTTT. Translation gives CSATMGQGGNQPQHF.

This clonotype appeared a few times. J is TRBJ1-1 and V is TRBV28; D gene ambiguous. CDR3 size: 13 residues. The germline V gene encodes CDR1 MDHEN and CDR2 SYDVKM. Trimming removed 5 bases from V and 7 bases from J, with 14 bases in between. Written as DNA, the CDR3 is TGTGCCAGCAGTCCCGGTAGGAGGATTGAAGCTTTCTTT. Amino acid sequence: CASSPGRRIEAFF.

Details on this clonotype: This sequence may be a read error, since a much larger clone differs from it by one base. Here the CDR3 reads CARSYGRTSSYNEQFF. The CDR3 DNA reads TGTGCCCGCAGCTACGGCAGGACTAGCTCCTACAATGAGCAGTTCTTC. The J gene is TRBJ2-1, the V gene TRBV6-1, with 7 bases lining up with TRBD2. Germline V CDR1 and CDR2: MNHNS, SASEGT. The CDR3 totals 16 residues.